This entry features one T cell receptor beta chain sequence. The CDR3 consists of 14 residues. Unmatched junction bases numbered 10, after V lost 5 bases and J lost 8 bases. Germline lookup yields CDR1 MNHEY and CDR2 SVGAGI. Separation from the approximately 670-subject first cohort characterized the approximately 120-subject validation cohort, to which the donors belonged. Only in-frame clones appear in the TCRdb table, and some are missing; sequencing was by immunoSEQ multiplex PCR. The sample holds 150,000 to 200,000 clones, approximately 86% seen once. This sample stems from a study of cytomegalovirus exposure and HLA in healthy donors.

This TCR was recovered from a woman aged 18 to 35 in good health and CMV-seronegative. The chain employs TRBV6-5 and TRBJ1-2; 8 bases match TRBD1. The sequenced sample consisted of PBMCs. CDR3 loop: CASSPQGAPGGYTF. CDR3 in DNA: TGTGCCAGCAGTCCGCAGGGGGCGCCGGGGGGCTACACCTTC.